Listed below are T cell receptor beta chains from one sample, sequenced in a study of CD8+ T cells in alopecia areata. Clones were read by immunoSEQ multiplex PCR, and TCRdb kept only the in-frame ones, dropping some. The repertoire holds under 300,000 clones, with about three fifths as singletons. The specimen comprised CD4+ T cells sorted from blood, sampled between weeks 51 and 54, from a patient treated with tofacitinib. These receptor sequences come from a human donor with alopecia areata. Each CDR3 is given with its conserved first and last residue. The D gene is left open where the match is weak. Where a row states a size, it is once, few, many or the class of an expanded clone; other rows omit it.

>NA|TRBJ2-2|NA|TRBV29-1
TGCAGCGTAAACAGGGATCGGAACACCGGGGAGCTGTTTTTT
CSVNRDRNTGELFF
>NA|TRBJ2-3|NA|TRBV2
TGTGCCAGCAAGGAAGGTAGCACAGATACGCAGTATTTT
CASKEGSTDTQYF
>TRBD1|TRBJ1-2|NA|TRBV15
TGTGCCACCAGCAGCGACCAGGGGGCTGTTGGTGGCTACACCTTC
CATSSDQGAVGGYTF
>TRBD1|TRBJ1-6|NA|TRBV9
TGTGCCAGCACCGTGGGAAGACAGGGACTTTCACCCCTCCACTTT
CASTVGRQGLSPLHF
>TRBD2|TRBJ2-1|NA|TRBV29-1
TGCAGCGTTGAACAACTAGCGGGGGGGTACAATGAGCAGTTCTTC
CSVEQLAGGYNEQFF
>NA|TRBJ1-2|NA|TRBV5-1
TGCGCCAGCAGCTTGGGGACAAACTATGGCTACACCTTC
CASSLGTNYGYTF
>TRBD1|TRBJ2-3|NA|TRBV4-3
TGCGCCAACAGCCAAGAAGGGACAGGTATTAATACGCAGTATTTT
CANSQEGTGINTQYF
>NA|TRBJ1-2|few|TRBV10-3
TGTGCCATCAGTCCGCAGGGAGAAGGCTACACCTTC
CAISPQGEGYTF
>TRBD1|TRBJ2-3|once|TRBV27
TGTGCCAGCAGCCCCAGGACAGGGTCCACAGATACGCAGTATTTT
CASSPRTGSTDTQYF
>NA|TRBJ2-5|NA|TRBV7-2
TGTGCCAGCAGCTTAGATCCGGTCAGCGTTCGGGGGACCCAGTACTTC
CASSLDPVSVRGTQYF
>NA|TRBJ1-2|few|TRBV4-3
TGCGCCAGCAGCCGCACCAGGACTGCTAACTATGGCTACACCTTC
CASSRTRTANYGYTF
>NA|TRBJ1-2|NA|TRBV19
TGTGCCAGTAGCTCTTTGACAGCCTCTAACTATGGCTACACCTTC
CASSSLTASNYGYTF
>NA|TRBJ2-3|NA|TRBV18
TGTGCCAGCTCACCACCGTCACGGTCCACAGATACGCAGTATTTT
CASSPPSRSTDTQYF
>TRBD1|TRBJ2-1|NA|TRBV7-6
TGTGCCAGCACCGATTTCCGACAGGGCACCTACAATGAGCAGTTCTTC
CASTDFRQGTYNEQFF
>NA|TRBJ2-3|NA|TRBV18
TGTGCCAGCTCACCATCGGTGAGCACAGATACGCAGTATTTT
CASSPSVSTDTQYF
>NA|TRBJ2-2|few|TRBV5-6
TGTGCCAGCAGCTTGTTTGCGGCTTCAGACCACACCGGGGAGCTGTTTTTT
CASSLFAASDHTGELFF
>NA|TRBJ1-1|few|TRBV30
TGTGCCTGGAGTGAGAGGGCAGCTTTCTTT
CAWSERAAFF
>NA|TRBJ2-5|NA|TRBV29-1
TGCAGCGGCATGACAGAGGTTCTTGAGACCCAGTACTTC
CSGMTEVLETQYF
>NA|TRBJ1-5|NA|TRBV30
TGTGCCTGGAGTGAGGGTAACAATCAGCCCCAGCATTTT
CAWSEGNNQPQHF
>TRBD1|TRBJ1-1|NA|TRBV2
TGTGCCAGCAGTGCCGAAGGGGGCGGCACTGAAGCTTTCTTT
CASSAEGGGTEAFF
>TRBD1|TRBJ1-6|NA|TRBV27
TGTGCCAGCAGTAACCGGGACAGGGAATCACCCCTCCACTTT
CASSNRDRESPLHF
>NA|TRBJ2-7|NA|TRBV6-6
TGTGCCAGCAGCCAACCAGCCGGGGTCACCTACGAGCAGTACTTC
CASSQPAGVTYEQYF
>NA|TRBJ1-5|NA|TRBV30
TGTGCCTGGACTACGAGAAAGGGAGATCAGCCCCAGCATTTT
CAWTTRKGDQPQHF
>NA|TRBJ1-5|once|TRBV7-2
TGTGCCAGCAGCCTGACCGGAACTCAGCCCCAGCATTTT
CASSLTGTQPQHF
>TRBD1|TRBJ1-2|NA|TRBV27
TGTGCCAGCAGTTTCCTGGCAGGGGGAGGAGGCTACACCTTC
CASSFLAGGGGYTF
>TRBD2|TRBJ2-1|NA|TRBV5-1
TGCGCCAGCAGCTTGGGCTCTAGCGGCGACTACAATGAGCAGTTCTTC
CASSLGSSGDYNEQFF
>TRBD2|TRBJ2-1|NA|TRBV7-9
TGTGCCAGCAGCTTTAGCGGGGGGCCATATCTCTTC
CASSFSGGPYLF
>TRBD1|TRBJ1-2|few|TRBV5-4
TGTGCCAGCTCGATCTACCCCTACAGGGGGCGCAGGGATGGCTACACCTTC
CASSIYPYRGRRDGYTF
>NA|TRBJ1-2|NA|TRBV5-4
TGTGCCAGCAGCTTGCCTAGCGGGGATGACTACACCTTC
CASSLPSGDDYTF
>NA|TRBJ2-5|NA|TRBV5-6
TGTGCCAGCAGCGTCAGGGACTTGGGAGAGACCCAGTACTTC
CASSVRDLGETQYF
>NA|TRBJ2-7|NA|TRBV7-7
TGTGCTAGCAGCGTTATTAGGGGTGGGGAGCAGTACTTC
CASSVIRGGEQYF
>TRBD1|TRBJ2-1|few|TRBV4-3
TGCGCCAGCAGCCAACAACAGGGGTACAATGAGCAGTTCTTC
CASSQQQGYNEQFF
>NA|TRBJ1-1|few|TRBV5-1
TGCGCCAGCAGCTCAGCAGGGGCCCCGAACACTGAAGCTTTCTTT
CASSSAGAPNTEAFF
>NA|TRBJ1-1|NA|TRBV5-1
TGCGCCAGCAGCTTGAGTAACACTGAAGCTTTCTTT
CASSLSNTEAFF
>NA|TRBJ2-1|NA|TRBV4-2
TGTGCCAGCAGCCTGCACGGGGACGATACCGAGCAGTTCTTC
CASSLHGDDTEQFF
>NA|TRBJ2-1|NA|TRBV29-1
TGCAGCGTTCGCCCCTACAATGAGCAGTTCTTC
CSVRPYNEQFF
>TRBD1|TRBJ2-1|NA|TRBV5-4
TGTGCCAGCAGCTCAGTCGGACAGGGGGATAACTTCTTC
CASSSVGQGDNFF
>NA|TRBJ1-2|NA|TRBV7-9
TGTGCCAGCGGAGAGGACTATGGCTACACCTTC
CASGEDYGYTF
>NA|TRBJ2-5|NA|TRBV7-3
TGTGCCAGCAGCTTCGGTATGCGAGAGACCCAGTACTTC
CASSFGMRETQYF